This is a list of T cell receptor beta chains from one sample in a study of blood T cells in healthy people across ages. One entry per CDR3 protein results from TCRdb running MiXCR on the 5' RACE reads. This table holds about a million distinct CDR3 sequences, roughly 50% found once. Material for sequencing was blood. The receptors here all came from a woman aged 55-70 years in good health. Both conserved end residues are trimmed from each CDR3. Expanded clones get a size class; other rows say once, few or many, or leave the size out.

J	size	V	length	CDR3
TRBJ2-7	-	TRBV7-2	11	ASGTQPRYEQY
TRBJ2-1	-	TRBV21-1	14	ASSPGLAGSNNEQF
TRBJ2-7	many	TRBV20-1	17	SAITPGLAGGRHSYEQY
-	-	TRBV7-2	13	ASSQAPGPPYEQY
TRBJ2-1	few	TRBV4-1	14	ASSQEAPPRNNEQF
TRBJ1-4	-	TRBV30	11	AQGRQTNEKLF
TRBJ2-7	few	TRBV7-9	12	ASSLVEGGYEQY
-	few	TRBV7-9	11	ASSYLDEQTQY
TRBJ1-5	-	TRBV12-3/TRBV12-4	13	ASSLIGGGDQPQH
TRBJ2-3	few	TRBV29-1	11	SVEASSSDTQY
TRBJ2-7	once	TRBV10-1	13	ASSDGQGGLYEQY
TRBJ2-2	few	TRBV28	12	AIRSGSSTGELF
TRBJ2-3	-	TRBV6-2/TRBV6-3	13	ASRLTSGRADTQY
TRBJ2-5	many	TRBV7-2	13	ASSRGGGELETQY
TRBJ2-5	-	TRBV5-1	13	ASSLGPNAQETQY
TRBJ2-4	few	TRBV27	17	ASSPEAGAGVLAKNIQY
TRBJ2-1	once	TRBV10-3	14	AISALGTSSYNEQF
TRBJ2-1	-	TRBV14	13	ASSPGLVALNEQF
TRBJ2-5	few	TRBV7-2	14	ASTSRLAGGMKTQY
TRBJ2-7	many	TRBV10-3	12	AITPGGLDYEQY
TRBJ2-3	-	TRBV5-1	16	ASSSGLAGGNRTDTQY
TRBJ2-3	-	TRBV12-3/TRBV12-4	13	ASSGDSGNTVTQY
TRBJ2-3	-	TRBV20-1	12	SASPSGSTDTQY
TRBJ2-5	-	TRBV7-2	13	ASSLRGTPGETQY
TRBJ1-6	few	TRBV15	13	ATSRGGTRGSPLH
TRBJ1-5	-	TRBV6-6	11	ATSDRMEQPQH
TRBJ2-4	few	TRBV11-3	12	ASSGLRAKNIQY
-	few	TRBV18	13	ASSRLADFPYEQY
TRBJ2-3	-	TRBV7-2	11	ASSPPGRDTQY
TRBJ2-5	few	TRBV5-1	12	ASSSAGGEETQY
TRBJ2-3	-	TRBV9	15	ASSGLLAGGVTDTQY
TRBJ1-5	-	TRBV15	11	ATQKQGHQPQH
TRBJ1-6	-	TRBV28	11	ASSLDSNSPLH
TRBJ2-4	-	TRBV5-4	10	ASSWDLNIQY
TRBJ2-1	-	TRBV27	14	ASSSGLAGVRNEQF
TRBJ2-2	-	TRBV9	14	ASSVARTGNTGELF
TRBJ2-5	-	TRBV5-1	12	ASRKQGAQETQY
TRBJ1-5	-	TRBV7-2	13	ASSLSGAGGQPQH
TRBJ2-6	-	TRBV4-3	18	ASSQDMAGLAGSGANVLT
TRBJ1-2	-	TRBV28	14	ASSNRGTGDAYGYT
TRBJ2-5	few	TRBV20-1	9	SATVQETQY
TRBJ1-2	-	TRBV4-2	12	ASSQGVVEYGYT
TRBJ2-3	-	TRBV28	13	ASSPSGDSTDTQY
TRBJ2-3	-	TRBV7-9	13	ASSLLDTGTDTQY
TRBJ2-1	-	TRBV14	14	ASSQLPGQGDNEQF